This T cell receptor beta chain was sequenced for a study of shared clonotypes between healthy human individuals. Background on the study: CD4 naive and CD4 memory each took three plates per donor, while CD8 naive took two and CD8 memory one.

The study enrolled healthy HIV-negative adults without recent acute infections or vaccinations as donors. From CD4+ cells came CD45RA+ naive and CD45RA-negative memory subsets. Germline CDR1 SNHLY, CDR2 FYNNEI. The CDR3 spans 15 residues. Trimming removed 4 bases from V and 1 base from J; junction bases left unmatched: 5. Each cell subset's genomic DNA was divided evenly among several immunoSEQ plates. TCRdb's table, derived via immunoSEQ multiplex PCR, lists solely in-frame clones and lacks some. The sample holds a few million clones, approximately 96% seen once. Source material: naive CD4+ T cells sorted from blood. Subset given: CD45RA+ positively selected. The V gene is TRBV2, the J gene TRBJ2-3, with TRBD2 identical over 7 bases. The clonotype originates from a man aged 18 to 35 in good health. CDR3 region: CASSGEGVGTDTQYF. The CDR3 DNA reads TGTGCCAGCAGTGGGGAGGGAGTAGGCACAGATACGCAGTATTTT.